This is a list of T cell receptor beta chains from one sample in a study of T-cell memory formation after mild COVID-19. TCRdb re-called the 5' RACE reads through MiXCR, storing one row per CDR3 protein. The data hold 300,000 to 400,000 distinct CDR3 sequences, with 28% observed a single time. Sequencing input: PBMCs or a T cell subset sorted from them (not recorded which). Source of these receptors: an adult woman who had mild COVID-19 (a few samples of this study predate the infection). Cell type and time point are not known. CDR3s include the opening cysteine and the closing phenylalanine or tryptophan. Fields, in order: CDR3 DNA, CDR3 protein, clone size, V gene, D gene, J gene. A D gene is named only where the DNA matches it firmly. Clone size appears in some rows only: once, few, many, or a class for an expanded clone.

TGCGCCAGCAGCGAGGGACTAGTCCCTGAGCAGTTCTTC | CASSEGLVPEQFF | few | TRBV5-1 | TRBD2 | TRBJ2-1
TGTGCCAGCAGCACAGCCGGGACTAGCCATGGCAATGAGCAGTTCTTC | CASSTAGTSHGNEQFF | - | TRBV7-9 | TRBD2 | TRBJ2-1
TGTGCCAGCAGTTTTGGGGCTCGGGGACTGAACACCGGGGAGCTGTTTTTT | CASSFGARGLNTGELFF | - | TRBV12-3/TRBV12-4 | - | TRBJ2-2
TGTGCCAGCAGCCCAGGGGGTGGGGAGAATTCACCCCTCCACTTT | CASSPGGGENSPLHF | - | TRBV12-3/TRBV12-4 | TRBD1 | TRBJ1-6
TGTGCCAGCAGCCCGGCAGGGGGCGCAGTCGAAGATGGCTACACCTTC | CASSPAGGAVEDGYTF | few | TRBV9 | TRBD1 | TRBJ1-2
TGCGCCAGCAGCCCACGGGACTACACCACAGATACGCAGTATTTT | CASSPRDYTTDTQYF | once | TRBV4-1 | TRBD2 | TRBJ2-3
TGTGCCAGCAGCCAAGCGACTAGACCGTACAATGAGCAGTTCTTC | CASSQATRPYNEQFF | - | TRBV3-1 | - | TRBJ2-1
TGTGCCAGCAGTTTCTGGACAGGAACCTACGAGCAGTACTTC | CASSFWTGTYEQYF | once | TRBV12-3/TRBV12-4 | TRBD1 | TRBJ2-7
TGTGCCAGCCTGGAGGTCAAAAACATTCAGTACTTC | CASLEVKNIQYF | few | TRBV7-9 | - | TRBJ2-4
TGTGCCAGCAGCGAGTGGGACACCGGGGAGCTGTTTTTT | CASSEWDTGELFF | few | TRBV9 | - | TRBJ2-2
TGTGCCAGCAGTCCTAGCCTCTACAATGAGCAGTTCTTC | CASSPSLYNEQFF | few | TRBV12-3/TRBV12-4 | - | TRBJ2-1
TGCGCCAGCAGCTTGACCCTTACAGGGGTAGCCAAAAACATTCAGTACTTC | CASSLTLTGVAKNIQYF | - | TRBV5-1 | TRBD1 | TRBJ2-4
TGCGCCAGCAGCCAAGGAGGACAGGGTGGCCGTAGCGGGGGGTCCTACCTAGCCAAAAACATTCAGTACTTC | CASSQGGQGGRSGGSYLAKNIQYF | - | TRBV4-1 | TRBD2 | TRBJ2-4
TGCAGTGCTAGACCTGGCGCCTATGGCTACACCTTC | CSARPGAYGYTF | - | TRBV20-1 | - | TRBJ1-2
TGTGCCAGCAGCCGCATGGGGGGACCCAATCAGCCCCAGCATTTT | CASSRMGGPNQPQHF | few | TRBV7-8 | - | TRBJ1-5
TGTGCCAGCAGAACATACCGGGACAGGGGGCGGAATGAGCAGTTCTTC | CASRTYRDRGRNEQFF | many | TRBV7-2 | TRBD1 | TRBJ2-1
TGTGCCAGCAGCTTCGCAGGGGGCTATGGCTACACCTTC | CASSFAGGYGYTF | few | TRBV7-9 | TRBD1 | TRBJ1-2
TGTGCCAGCTCACCACCGGGGACAGGGCGAGGAGAGACCCAGTACTTC | CASSPPGTGRGETQYF | - | TRBV18 | TRBD1 | TRBJ2-5
TGTGCCAGCAAAGGACAGGGGTCTGGAAACACCATATATTTT | CASKGQGSGNTIYF | - | TRBV2 | TRBD1 | TRBJ1-3
TGTGCCAGCAGCTTAGACAGGACAGGGGTCCACGAGCAGTACTTC | CASSLDRTGVHEQYF | few | TRBV11-2 | TRBD1 | TRBJ2-7
TGTGCCAGCAGCGCAACCGGCGGCAGTCCAGCTTTC | CASSATGGSPAF | - | TRBV7-9 | - | TRBJ1-3
TGTGCCTGGAGCCTCGGGGGGCCCAATGAGCAGTTCTTC | CAWSLGGPNEQFF | - | TRBV30 | - | TRBJ2-1
TGCGCCAGCAGCCAAGAGAGGGTGGGGTACAATGAGCAGTTCTTC | CASSQERVGYNEQFF | - | TRBV4-3 | - | TRBJ2-1
TGTGCCACTAACAAAGGAAGTCACACCGGGGAGCTGTTTTTT | CATNKGSHTGELFF | - | TRBV15 | - | TRBJ2-2
TGTGCCAGCAGTTTTGGGTATGGCTACACCTTC | CASSFGYGYTF | - | TRBV12-3/TRBV12-4 | - | TRBJ1-2
TGTGCCTGGAGTAGCGCGCCCTCCTACGAGCAGTACTTC | CAWSSAPSYEQYF | - | TRBV30 | - | TRBJ2-7
TGTGCCAGCTCACCAGCCAGGTTGAACACTGAAGCTTTCTTT | CASSPARLNTEAFF | - | TRBV18 | - | TRBJ1-1
TGCAGTGCTAGAGATCCCGGGACGTCTTCCTACGAGCAGTACTTC | CSARDPGTSSYEQYF | - | TRBV20-1 | - | TRBJ2-7
TGTGCCAGCAGACCAGCGGGGGGCACACAAGAGACCCAGTACTTC | CASRPAGGTQETQYF | few | TRBV12-3/TRBV12-4 | TRBD2 | TRBJ2-5
TGTGCCAGCAGCCGGACCGGGACAGGGGTTCTGGGGGAGCTGTTTTTT | CASSRTGTGVLGELFF | few | TRBV3-1 | TRBD1 | TRBJ2-2
TGTGCCAGCAGCAAACGAGCGGGAGAGGCCTACGAGCAGTACTTC | CASSKRAGEAYEQYF | few | TRBV12-3/TRBV12-4 | TRBD2 | TRBJ2-7
TGTGCCAGCAGCTTTGGGACAGGGGGCTCACTCTATGGCTACACCTTC | CASSFGTGGSLYGYTF | - | TRBV7-2 | TRBD1 | TRBJ1-2
TGCGCCAGCAGCCCCACACTAGCGGGGAGCACAGATACGCAGTATTTT | CASSPTLAGSTDTQYF | - | TRBV4-3 | TRBD2 | TRBJ2-3
TGTGCCATCAGCACCGGACTAGCGGGAAGCAATGAGCAGTTCTTC | CAISTGLAGSNEQFF | few | TRBV10-3 | TRBD2 | TRBJ2-1
TGCGCCAGCAGTGAGCACAGGCCCGGGGGTGGGGAGCTGTTTTTT | CASSEHRPGGGELFF | few | TRBV10-2 | - | TRBJ2-2
TGTGCCACCAGCAGGATCCTGACAGGGAACAATGAGCAGTTCTTC | CATSRILTGNNEQFF | - | TRBV15 | TRBD1 | TRBJ2-1
TGCAGTGCTAGAGATCTTCGTAGGGGGGGCCCCTATGGCTACACCTTC | CSARDLRRGGPYGYTF | few | TRBV20-1 | - | TRBJ1-2
TGTGCCAGCAGCTACGGGACTAGCCGAGAGACCCAGTACTTC | CASSYGTSRETQYF | medium-sized | TRBV7-2 | TRBD2 | TRBJ2-5
TGTGCCTGGGACAGGGTTAACTATGGCTACACCTTC | CAWDRVNYGYTF | - | TRBV30 | TRBD1 | TRBJ1-2
TGTGCCAGCAGCCCTCTGGACAGGGATAATCAGCCCCAGCATTTT | CASSPLDRDNQPQHF | - | TRBV9 | TRBD1 | TRBJ1-5
TGTGCCAGCAGCTTAGAAGGTAGCGGCTCCTACGAGCAGTACTTC | CASSLEGSGSYEQYF | few | TRBV7-2 | - | TRBJ2-7
TGCGCCAGCACGCATGGGACAGGGGTAACTGAAGCTTTCTTT | CASTHGTGVTEAFF | - | TRBV5-1 | TRBD1 | TRBJ1-1
TGTGCCAGCAGCCCGGGACTCCAGTTAAGCACAGATACGCAGTATTTT | CASSPGLQLSTDTQYF | few | TRBV7-2 | - | TRBJ2-3
TGTGCCATCAGTGAGTCCGGTTACTCGAACACCGGGGAGCTGTTTTTT | CAISESGYSNTGELFF | - | TRBV10-3 | - | TRBJ2-2
TGTGCCAGCAGCTCCGTGCCTGGAAACACCATATATTTT | CASSSVPGNTIYF | - | TRBV5-5 | - | TRBJ1-3
TGCAGTGCTAGAACAGGGATTGGCAATCAGCCCCAGCATTTT | CSARTGIGNQPQHF | few | TRBV20-1 | - | TRBJ1-5
TGTGCCAGCAAAGTACGGAGAAACACCGGGGAGCTGTTTTTT | CASKVRRNTGELFF | many | TRBV6-5 | - | TRBJ2-2
TGTGCTAGTGGTTTGGTTCGACTCGGGACTAGCGGCACAGATACGCAGTATTTT | CASGLVRLGTSGTDTQYF | - | TRBV12-5 | TRBD2 | TRBJ2-3
TGCAGTGCCAGACAGGGGGCTGGCACCGGGGAGCTGTTTTTT | CSARQGAGTGELFF | - | TRBV20-1 | TRBD1 | TRBJ2-2
TGTGCCAGCAGTTTGTCGCCTTTAGCGGGGCTCACAGATACGCAGTATTTT | CASSLSPLAGLTDTQYF | few | TRBV12-3/TRBV12-4 | TRBD2 | TRBJ2-3
TGCAGTGCCCAACGTGGGTTGAGGGGAGGGAATGAGCAGTTCTTC | CSAQRGLRGGNEQFF | - | TRBV20-1 | TRBD2 | TRBJ2-1
TGTGCCAGCTCACGCGGCAAGGCGACAGATACGCAGTATTTT | CASSRGKATDTQYF | few | TRBV18 | - | TRBJ2-3
TGCGCCAGCAGCCCCTGGACTAGCGGGGACGAGCAGTACTTC | CASSPWTSGDEQYF | few | TRBV5-1 | TRBD2 | TRBJ2-7
TGTGCCACCAGTGTCGGACAGGGAACGACCCAGTACTTC | CATSVGQGTTQYF | few | TRBV24-1 | TRBD1 | TRBJ2-5
TGTGCCACCAGTGCCCACCCAAAAGGACATCCCGAGACCCAGTACTTC | CATSAHPKGHPETQYF | - | TRBV15 | - | TRBJ2-5
TGCAGTGCCAGTCAGGGGGCTGGCACTGAAGCTTTCTTT | CSASQGAGTEAFF | - | TRBV20-1 | TRBD1 | TRBJ1-1
TGTGCCAGCAGCTTGGCCGTGGGGTGGAACACCGGGGAGCTGTTTTTT | CASSLAVGWNTGELFF | few | TRBV5-6 | - | TRBJ2-2
TGTGCCACGGGGGACAGGAGGATAAACGAGCAGTTCTTC | CATGDRRINEQFF | - | TRBV15 | TRBD1 | TRBJ2-1